Listed here are 28 T cell receptor beta chains from one sample, sequenced in a study of CD8+ T cells in alopecia areata. Extraction and reverse transcription of RNA yielded cDNA as the sequencing template. Only in-frame clones appear in the TCRdb table, and some are missing; sequencing was by immunoSEQ multiplex PCR. The sample includes 100,000 to 150,000 clones, over 60% of them seen just once. The treatment here: oral pan-JAK inhibitor, 5-10 mg twice daily. The source material was CD4+ T cells sorted from blood, sampled at week 4, from a patient treated with tofacitinib. These receptor sequences come from a human donor with alopecia areata.

For this clone: This likely came from a read error, as a far larger clone is one base away. The chain is built from TRBV10-3 and TRBJ2-1; D gene unclear. V was trimmed by 5 bases and J by 0 bases, leaving 11 bases between them. The germline gives CDR1 ENHRY, CDR2 SYGVKD. This CDR3 contains 15 residues. CDR3 sequence: CAISYGRSSYNEQFF. CDR3 sequence (DNA): TGTGCCATCAGTTACGGTCGCAGCTCCTACAATGAGCAGTTCTTC.

The genes are TRBV10-3 and TRBJ2-6; D may be TRBD1 or TRBD2 (5 bases each). The CDR3 contains 15 residues. In germline, CDR1 is ENHRY, CDR2 SYGVKD. Trimming removed 3 bases at V and 2 bases at J, with 8 bases between. In DNA form, the CDR3 reads TGTGCCATCAGTGACAGGGAGCCTGGGGCCAACGTCCTGACTTTC. This gives the protein CAISDREPGANVLTF.

V is TRBV30 and J is TRBJ2-7; D assignment may be TRBD1 or TRBD2 (5 bases each). This CDR3 is built from 15 residues. CDR1 GTSNPN and CDR2 SVGIG come from the germline V gene (reference sequence). Trimming cost V 0 bases and J 6 bases, with 18 bases left between them. DNA of the CDR3: TGTGCCTGGAGTGTAGCCGGGGCGCCGTCGGGCGAGCAGTACTTC. This translates into CAWSVAGAPSGEQYF.

The sample holds one count of this clone. The chain couples TRBV5-1 to TRBJ2-3; 7 nucleotides line up with TRBD2. Looked up from germline, CDR1 is SGHRS and CDR2 is YFSETQ. The ends lost 0 bases at V and 1 base at J; junction bases unmatched: 2. The length of the CDR3 is 15 residues. The DNA of the CDR3 is TGCGCCAGCAGCTTGGCAGCGGGGCGCACAGATACGCAGTATTTT. Translating it yields CASSLAAGRTDTQYF.

This sequence joins TRBV7-2 and TRBJ2-7; 7 positions agree with TRBD1. The CDR3 consists of 14 residues. Germline lookup yields CDR1 SGHTA and CDR2 FQGNSA. With V trimmed by 5 bases and J by 0 bases, 4 bases remained unmatched. CDR3 DNA sequence: TGTGCCAGCAGCGCCGGGACAGCCTCCTACGAGCAGTACTTC. As protein: CASSAGTASYEQYF.

The rearrangement links TRBV6-5 to TRBJ2-5; D not resolved. The CDR3 is made up of 13 amino acids. The germline V gene encodes CDR1 MNHEY and CDR2 SVGAGI. The V end lost 4 bases, the J end lost 5 bases, and 11 bases lay between the germline ends. The CDR3 sequence is CASSFSSPETQYF. The CDR3 DNA sequence: TGTGCCAGCAGTTTCTCAAGCCCGGAGACCCAGTACTTC.

The chain has TRBV7-2 and TRBJ2-3; D uncertain. The CDR3 loop spans 15 amino acids. V gave up 5 bases and J gave up 0 bases, with 12 bases separating them. CDR1 and CDR2 from the germline V gene are SGHTA and FQGNSA. In DNA form, the CDR3 reads TGTGCCAGCAGCGTCCGACCGCCTAGCACAGATACGCAGTATTTT. Translated, it gives CASSVRPPSTDTQYF.

CDR3 region: CASRNSGQYGYTF. CDR3 in DNA: TGTGCCAGCAGAAATTCGGGACAGTATGGCTACACCTTC. V is TRBV27 and J is TRBJ1-2, with 7 nucleotides matching TRBD1. The germline CDR1 and CDR2 sequences are MNHEY and SMNVEV (reference sequence). The V segment lost 6 bases and the J segment 5 bases; nucleotides outside the gene matches: 6. There are 13 residues in the CDR3.

The chain carries TRBV30 and TRBJ1-2; D perhaps matches TRBD1 (5 bases). Germline V CDR1 and CDR2: GTSNPN, SVGIG (reference sequence). This CDR3 region has 12 residues. The V end was cut by 2 bases, the J end by 4 bases, with 8 bases between. CDR3 in DNA: TGTGCCTGGAGTTCCGGGACCTATGGCTACACCTTC. Its translation is CAWSSGTYGYTF.

This clone was observed a few times. V usage is TRBV30 and J usage is TRBJ2-3; either TRBD1 or TRBD2 may supply D (6 bases each). The CDR3 loop spans 15 amino acids. Germline V gives CDR1 GTSNPN, CDR2 SVGIG (reference sequence). The ends were cut back, 3 bases at V and 4 bases at J, with 17 bases in the middle. CDR3 loop: CAWRRRDPGADTQYF. CDR3 nucleotides: TGTGCCTGGAGGCGGCGGGACCCAGGGGCAGATACGCAGTATTTT.

This chain joins TRBV29-1 and TRBJ1-1, with 7 positions matching TRBD1. The length of the CDR3 is 14 residues. V was pared by 1 base and J by 6 bases, with 8 bases of the junction left unmatched. Germline V gene data show CDR1 as SQVTM and CDR2 as ANQGSEA. The DNA for the CDR3 is TGCAGCGTTGAAGTAGCCCAGGGGGGAGCTGAAGCTTTCTTT. It is translated as CSVEVAQGGAEAFF. Full variable domain (remainder filled in from reference TRBV29-1 and TRBJ1-1): SAVISQKPSRDICQRGTSLTIQCQVDSQVTMMFWYRQQPGQSLTLIATANQGSEATYESGFVIDKFPISRPNLTFSTLTVSNMSPEDSSIYLCSVEVAQGGAEAFFGQGTRLTVV.

The CDR3 DNA follows: TGCGCCAGCAGCCACAGGGTCGACACCGGGGAGCTGTTTTTT. It encodes CASSHRVDTGELFF. The chain employs TRBV5-1 and TRBJ2-2, with D perhaps matching TRBD1 (6 bases). The V end lost 4 bases, the J end lost 3 bases, and 10 bases lay between the germline ends. CDR3 length equals 14 residues. Germline CDR1 and CDR2: SGHRS and YFSETQ. Based on the CDR3 plus reference TRBV5-1 and TRBJ2-2, the full variable domain is KAGVTQTPRYLIKTRGQQVTLSCSPISGHRSVSWYQQTPGQGLQFLFEYFSETQRNKGNFPGRFSGRQFSNSRSEMNVSTLELGDSALYLCASSHRVDTGELFFGEGSRLTVL.

The CDR3 spells CASSLAPGRGEQYF. CDR3 DNA sequence: TGTGCCAGCAGCTTAGCTCCCGGGAGAGGTGAGCAGTACTTC. This chain uses TRBV7-2 with TRBJ2-7; a possible D gene is TRBD2 (6 bases). From germline, CDR1 is SGHTA and CDR2 FQGNSA. V was clipped by 0 bases and J by 7 bases, with 13 bases between them. The CDR3 runs 14 residues.

The genes are TRBV20-1 and TRBJ2-7; D remains ambiguous. The CDR3 has 10 residues. The V gene's germline CDR1 is DFQATT and CDR2 SNEGSKA (reference sequence). V gave up 1 base and J gave up 4 bases, with 2 bases separating them. The CDR3 region is CSARVYEQYF. CDR3 DNA sequence: TGCAGTGCTAGAGTATACGAGCAGTACTTC.

CDR3 sequence (DNA): TGTGCCAGCAGCTTCATCGGGGGGGTAGATACGCAGTATTTT. This gives the protein CASSFIGGVDTQYF. This sequence joins TRBV7-2 and TRBJ2-3; TRBD2 aligns across 8 bases. J lost 5 bases, V lost 3 bases, and 4 bases had no gene match. Germline V gives CDR1 SGHTA, CDR2 FQGNSA. CDR3 size: 14 residues.

This clone was detected only a few times. V and J are TRBV29-1 and TRBJ2-4; TRBD1 matches at 9 bases. Germline CDR1 SQVTM, CDR2 ANQGSEA. The V segment lost 4 bases and the J segment 6 bases; nucleotides outside the gene matches: 7. This CDR3 contains 14 residues. The CDR3 sequence: CSVGDREGGNIQYF. DNA of the CDR3: TGCAGCGTTGGGGACAGGGAAGGCGGAAACATTCAGTACTTC.

The V call is TRBV2, the J call TRBJ1-2; D perhaps matches TRBD1 (5 bases). Trimming cost V 6 bases and J 6 bases, with 14 bases left between them. Germline values: CDR1 SNHLY, CDR2 FYNNEI. The CDR3 runs to 13 residues. The CDR3 bases are TGTGCCAGCAGGGCCGGGACTTTCGATGGCTACACCTTC. Translating gives CASRAGTFDGYTF. The full variable domain, in which reference TRBV2 and TRBJ1-2 provide the parts outside the CDR3, is EPEVTQTPSHQVTQMGQEVILRCVPISNHLYFYWYRQILGQKVEFLVSFYNNEISEKSEIFDDQFSVERPDGSNFTLKIRSTKLEDSAMYFCASRAGTFDGYTFGSGTRLTVV.

This clone was seen repeatedly, ten times or more. The chain joins TRBV14 to TRBJ2-3; 10 bases agree with TRBD1. The CDR3 covers 13 residues. Germline CDR1 is SGHDN and CDR2 is FVKESK. With V trimmed by 5 bases and J by 8 bases, 4 bases remained unmatched. The CDR3 loop is CASSRQGAVTQYF. The CDR3 nucleotides are TGTGCCAGCAGCAGACAGGGGGCGGTTACGCAGTATTTT.

CDR3 bases: TGTGCCAGTAGTATTCCTGGGTATGGCTACACCTTC. It encodes CASSIPGYGYTF. The chain couples TRBV19 to TRBJ1-2; D uncertain. V lost 3 bases and J lost 5, with 7 bases in between. Germline V lookup: CDR1 LNHDA, CDR2 SQIVND (reference sequence). This CDR3 comprises 12 residues.

This clone was observed a few times. The rearrangement uses TRBV30 and TRBJ2-3, with TRBD2 identical over 7 bases. Germline CDR1 GTSNPN, CDR2 SVGIG (reference sequence). J lost 1 base, V lost 3 bases, and 7 bases had no gene match. This CDR3 is built from 15 residues. CDR3: CAWSQGLAGTDTQYF. For the CDR3, the DNA is TGTGCCTGGAGCCAAGGGCTAGCGGGCACAGATACGCAGTATTTT.

This clone was seen a handful of times. The J gene is TRBJ2-3, the V gene TRBV6-1, with no clear D. V lost 1 base to trimming and J lost 5 bases, with 4 bases between them. Per germline, CDR1 MNHNS and CDR2 SASEGT. CDR3 length: 12 residues. CDR3 region: CASSEEGDTQYF. In DNA form, the CDR3 reads TGTGCCAGCAGTGAAGAAGGAGATACGCAGTATTTT.

The chain links TRBV27 to TRBJ2-5; D gene uncertain. V lost 4 bases and J 5 bases, leaving 14 bases between the germline ends. CDR3 length equals 14 residues. Germline CDR1 and CDR2: MNHEY and SMNVEV (reference sequence). The DNA of the CDR3 is TGTGCCAGCAGTTCCGGGCCATACGCGGAGACCCAGTACTTC. Protein: CASSSGPYAETQYF.

The V call is TRBV27, the J call TRBJ1-5; D is possibly TRBD1 (5 bases). With 6 bases removed from V and 4 bases from J, the gap between germline ends came to 7 bases. The CDR3 is 12 amino acids. Germline V gene sequence: CDR1 MNHEY, CDR2 SMNVEV (reference sequence). The CDR3 is CASRGGNQPQHF. The CDR3 coding sequence is TGTGCCAGCAGGGGGGGTAATCAGCCCCAGCATTTT.

This chain connects TRBV11-2 to TRBJ2-7; tentatively, D is TRBD2 (6 bases). This CDR3 is 16 amino acids long. CDR1 SGHAT and CDR2 FQNNGV come from the germline V gene. V lost 5 bases and J lost 4, with 21 bases in between. CDR3 sequence reads: CASSRPSGGAWYEQYF. CDR3 bases: TGTGCCAGCAGCCGACCTTCGGGCGGGGCGTGGTACGAGCAGTACTTC.

V usage is TRBV2 and J usage is TRBJ1-5; TRBD1 is a possible D gene (5 bases). The V gene lost 10 bases and the J gene lost 2 bases, with 15 bases spanning the gap. This CDR3 region has 14 residues. The germline gives CDR1 SNHLY, CDR2 FYNNEI. CDR3 region: CANSRDRGNQPQHF. The CDR3 DNA sequence: TGTGCCAACTCCCGGGACCGCGGCAATCAGCCCCAGCATTTT.

This chain uses TRBV28 with TRBJ2-4; the match to TRBD2 covers 7 bases. J lost 9 bases, V lost 6 bases, and 17 bases had no gene match. CDR3 size: 16 residues. The V gene's germline CDR1 is MDHEN and CDR2 SYDVKM. CDR3 in DNA: TGTGCCAGCAGCGGGACGCGCGGGGGAGCCGGGGGCATTCAGTACTTC. Translated: CASSGTRGGAGGIQYF. Variable domain in full (rest from reference TRBV28 and TRBJ2-4): DVKVTQSSRYLVKRTGEKVFLECVQDMDHENMFWYRQDPGLGLRLIYFSYDVKMKEKGDIPEGYSVSREKKERFSLILESASTNQTSMYLCASSGTRGGAGGIQYFGAGTRLSVL.

The V call is TRBV6-6, the J call TRBJ2-7; TRBD1 matches 8 bases. This CDR3 contains 16 residues. Germline assignment: CDR1 MNHNY and CDR2 SVGAGI (reference sequence). The V and J ends lost 5 bases and 0 bases, in that order; junction bases with no gene match: 9. The DNA for the CDR3 is TGTGCCAGCAGTACCCCTTGGGGACAGGTCTCCTACGAGCAGTACTTC. Its protein is CASSTPWGQVSYEQYF.

The V call is TRBV7-9, the J call TRBJ2-6, with a weak D call TRBD2 (5 bases). Trimming took off 2 bases at V and 0 bases at J, with 17 bases between the two ends. From germline, CDR1 is SEHNR and CDR2 FQNEAQ (reference sequence). This CDR3 comprises 19 residues. This chain's CDR3 is CASSLMAGTPYSGANVLTF. CDR3 coding DNA: TGTGCCAGCAGCTTAATGGCGGGCACGCCGTACTCTGGGGCCAACGTCCTGACTTTC.